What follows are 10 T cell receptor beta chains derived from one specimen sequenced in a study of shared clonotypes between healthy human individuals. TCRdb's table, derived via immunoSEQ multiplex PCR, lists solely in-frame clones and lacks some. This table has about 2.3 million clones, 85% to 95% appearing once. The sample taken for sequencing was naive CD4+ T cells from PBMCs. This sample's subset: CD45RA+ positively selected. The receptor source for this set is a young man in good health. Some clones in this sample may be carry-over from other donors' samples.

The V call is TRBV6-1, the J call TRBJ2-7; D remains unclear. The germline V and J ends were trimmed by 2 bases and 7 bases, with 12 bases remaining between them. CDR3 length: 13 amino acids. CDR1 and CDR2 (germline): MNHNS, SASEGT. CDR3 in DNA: TGTGCCAGCAGTGAATCACCGCTGAGGGAGCAGTACTTC. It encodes CASSESPLREQYF.

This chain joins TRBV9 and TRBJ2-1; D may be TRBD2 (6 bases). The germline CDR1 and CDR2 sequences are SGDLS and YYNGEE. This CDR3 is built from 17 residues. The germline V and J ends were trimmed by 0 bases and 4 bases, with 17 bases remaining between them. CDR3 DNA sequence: TGTGCCAGCAGCGTAGCTTGGAGGGGTAATAGGTACAATGAGCAGTTCTTC. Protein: CASSVAWRGNRYNEQFF.

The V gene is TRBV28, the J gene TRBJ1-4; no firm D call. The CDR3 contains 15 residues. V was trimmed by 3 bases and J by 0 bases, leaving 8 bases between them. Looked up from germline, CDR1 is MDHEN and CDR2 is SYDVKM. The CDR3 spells CASSFISPTNEKLFF. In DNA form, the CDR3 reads TGTGCCAGCAGTTTTATAAGCCCAACTAATGAAAAACTGTTTTTT.

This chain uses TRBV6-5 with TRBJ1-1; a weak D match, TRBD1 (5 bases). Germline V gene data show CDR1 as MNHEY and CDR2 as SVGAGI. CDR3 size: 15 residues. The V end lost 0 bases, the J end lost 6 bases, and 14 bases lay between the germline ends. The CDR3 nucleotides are TGTGCCAGCAGTTACTCGAGGGCCACAGGACCTGAAGCTTTCTTT. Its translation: CASSYSRATGPEAFF.

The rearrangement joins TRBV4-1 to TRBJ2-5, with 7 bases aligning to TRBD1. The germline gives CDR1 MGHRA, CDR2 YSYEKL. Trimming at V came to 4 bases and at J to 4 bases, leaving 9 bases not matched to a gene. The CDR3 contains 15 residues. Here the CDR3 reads CASSRRQGSGETQYF. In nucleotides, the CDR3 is TGCGCCAGCAGCCGACGACAGGGTTCGGGAGAGACCCAGTACTTC.

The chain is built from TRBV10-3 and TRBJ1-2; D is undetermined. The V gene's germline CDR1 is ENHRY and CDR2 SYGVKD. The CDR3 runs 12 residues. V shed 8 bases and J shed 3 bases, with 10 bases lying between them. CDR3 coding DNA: TGTGCCATCGCCCCGTCGTACTATGGCTACACCTTC. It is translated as CAIAPSYYGYTF.

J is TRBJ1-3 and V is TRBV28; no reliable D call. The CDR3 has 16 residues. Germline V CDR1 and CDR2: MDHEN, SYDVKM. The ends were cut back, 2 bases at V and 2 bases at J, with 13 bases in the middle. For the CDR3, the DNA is TGTGCCAGCAGTTTACGTTCTCGGTGGACTGGAAACACCATATATTTT. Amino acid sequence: CASSLRSRWTGNTIYF. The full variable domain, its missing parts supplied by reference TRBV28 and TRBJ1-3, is DVKVTQSSRYLVKRTGEKVFLECVQDMDHENMFWYRQDPGLGLRLIYFSYDVKMKEKGDIPEGYSVSREKKERFSLILESASTNQTSMYLCASSLRSRWTGNTIYFGEGSWLTVV.

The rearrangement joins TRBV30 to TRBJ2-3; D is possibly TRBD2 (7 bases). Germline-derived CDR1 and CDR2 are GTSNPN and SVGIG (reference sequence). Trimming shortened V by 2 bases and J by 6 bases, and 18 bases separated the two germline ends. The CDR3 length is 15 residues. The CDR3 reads CAWSWDKGGSDTQYF. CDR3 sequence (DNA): TGTGCCTGGAGTTGGGACAAGGGGGGGAGCGATACGCAGTATTTT.

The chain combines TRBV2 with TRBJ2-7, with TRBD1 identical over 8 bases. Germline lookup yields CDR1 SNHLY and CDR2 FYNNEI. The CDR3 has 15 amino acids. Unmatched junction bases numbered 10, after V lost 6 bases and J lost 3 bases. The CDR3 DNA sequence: TGTGCCAGCAGACACCTAGACAGGGGTCTCTACGAGCAGTACTTC. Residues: CASRHLDRGLYEQYF.

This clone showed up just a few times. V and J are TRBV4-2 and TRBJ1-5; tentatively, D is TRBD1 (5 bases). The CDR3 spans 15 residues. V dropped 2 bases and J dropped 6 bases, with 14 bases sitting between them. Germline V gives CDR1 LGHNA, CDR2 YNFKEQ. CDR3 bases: TGTGCCAGCAGCCAACAACGGGGGGGAAGTCAGCCCCAGCATTTT. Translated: CASSQQRGGSQPQHF.